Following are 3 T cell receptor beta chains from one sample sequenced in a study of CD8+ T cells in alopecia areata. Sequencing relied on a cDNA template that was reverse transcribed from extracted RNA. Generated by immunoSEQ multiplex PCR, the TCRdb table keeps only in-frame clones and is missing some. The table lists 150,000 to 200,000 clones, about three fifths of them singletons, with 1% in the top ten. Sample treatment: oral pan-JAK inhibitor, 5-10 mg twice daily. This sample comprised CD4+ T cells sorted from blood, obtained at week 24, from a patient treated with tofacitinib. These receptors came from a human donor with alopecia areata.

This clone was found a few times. For the CDR3, the DNA is TGCAGCGTTGAGAACCATGATGGCTACACCTTC. It codes for CSVENHDGYTF. The chain is built from TRBV29-1 and TRBJ1-2; D gene unclear. Between the trimmed V and J ends, which lost 3 bases and 6 bases, there was a span of 8 bases. CDR1 and CDR2 (germline): SQVTM, ANQGSEA. The CDR3 extends over 11 amino acids.

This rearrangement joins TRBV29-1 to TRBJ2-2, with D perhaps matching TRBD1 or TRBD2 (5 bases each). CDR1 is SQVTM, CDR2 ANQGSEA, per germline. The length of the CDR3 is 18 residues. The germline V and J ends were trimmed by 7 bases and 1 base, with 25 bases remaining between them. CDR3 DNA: TGCAGCGCCATCCTTTATAAGGGACCGGCAGGGAACACCGGGGAGCTGTTTTTT. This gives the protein CSAILYKGPAGNTGELFF.

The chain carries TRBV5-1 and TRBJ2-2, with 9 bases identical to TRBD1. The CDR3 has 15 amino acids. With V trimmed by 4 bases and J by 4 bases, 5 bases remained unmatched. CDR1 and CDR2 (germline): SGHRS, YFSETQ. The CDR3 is CASSPGQGSTGELFF. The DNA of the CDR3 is TGCGCCAGCAGCCCGGGACAGGGTTCCACCGGGGAGCTGTTTTTT.